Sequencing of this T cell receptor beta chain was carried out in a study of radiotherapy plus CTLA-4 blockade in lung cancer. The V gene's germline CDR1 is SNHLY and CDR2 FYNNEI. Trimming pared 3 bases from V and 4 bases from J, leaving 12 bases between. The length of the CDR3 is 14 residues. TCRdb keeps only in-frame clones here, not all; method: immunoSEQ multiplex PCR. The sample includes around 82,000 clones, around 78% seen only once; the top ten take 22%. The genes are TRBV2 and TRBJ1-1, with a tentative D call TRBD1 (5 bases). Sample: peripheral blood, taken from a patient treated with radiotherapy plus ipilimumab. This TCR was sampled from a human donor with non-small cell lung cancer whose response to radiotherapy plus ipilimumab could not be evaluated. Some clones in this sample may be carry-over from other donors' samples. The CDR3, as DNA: TGTGCCAGCAGTGACAGGGCTCCCGGCACTGAAGCTTTCTTT. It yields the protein CASSDRAPGTEAFF.